This TCR beta chain appears in the sequencing data of a study of T cell responses to AZD1222 COVID-19 vaccine. The study, taken as a whole, reports: At baseline, just five to seven AZD1222 recipients tested seropositive.

This clone was found a few times. What it binds is unknown. Only in-frame clones appear in the TCRdb table, and some are missing; sequencing was by immunoSEQ multiplex PCR. Of more than 95,000 clones in the sample, about 87% are singletons; the top ten hold around 8.7%. Per germline, CDR1 MDHEN and CDR2 SYDVKM. V was shortened by 5 bases and J by 4 bases, with 14 bases between the two germline ends. CDR3 length: 15 amino acids. The chain employs TRBV28 and TRBJ2-2; either TRBD1 or TRBD2 may supply D (5 bases each). The sequence came from an adult in good health. The specimen was peripheral blood, collected on day 0 of AZD1222 vaccination. CDR3 sequence: CASSVGARVTGELFF. In nucleotides, the CDR3 is TGTGCCAGCAGTGTAGGGGCGCGGGTCACCGGGGAGCTGTTTTTT.